This T cell receptor (beta chain) was sequenced during a study of regulatory T cells in long-lasting Graves disease. The germline CDR1 and CDR2 sequences are MNHEY and SMNVEV (reference sequence). V lost 3 bases, J lost 2 bases, and 15 bases lay in between. The CDR3 spans 16 residues. The authors built TCR beta libraries using iRepertoire HTBI primers and Arm-PCR of CDR3 regions. TCRdb fed the multiplex PCR reads into MiXCR, producing one record per CDR3 protein. The table lists approximately 540,000 distinct CDR3 sequences, more than 10% of them singletons. This clonotype was observed many times. Antigen unknown. Study-level results: Comparison showed that persistent patients shared more public clonotypes (about 2,600) than new patients (966).

Time point noted: newly diagnosed GD, antithyroid drugs for less than 3 months. Scientists built the TCR library using RNA that was extracted from PBMCs. It was by American Thyroid Association guidelines that Graves' disease was diagnosed. This sample also appeared in a second study, on T cells in Graves' hyperthyroidism and ophthalmopathy.

This clonotype was obtained from a woman aged 30 to 39 with Graves disease. The V and J genes are TRBV27 and TRBJ2-3; possible D gene TRBD1, 5 bases. Sequenced material: peripheral blood mononuclear cells (PBMCs), taken at new diagnosis, from a patient treated with antithyroid drugs. The CDR3: CASSFLAGLDTDTQYF. DNA for the CDR3: TGTGCCAGCAGTTTTCTGGCAGGGTTGGACACAGATACGCAGTATTTT.